A selection of T cell receptor beta chains follows, all from one sample in a study of Ad26.COV2.S vaccination and SARS-CoV-2 variants. The assay was immunoSEQ multiplex PCR, and TCRdb's table has in-frame clones only and misses some. The sample records about 410,000 clones, approximately 89% being singletons. The source was peripheral blood, collected in a trial of Ad26.COV2.S vaccine versus placebo. These receptors originate from a person between 18 and 60 years old who received the Ad26.COV2.S COVID-19 vaccine or a placebo. The CDR3 runs from the conserved cysteine through the conserved F or W. D genes are given only for firm matches. Expanded clones get a size class; other rows say once, few or many, or leave the size out.

v_gene,j_gene,abundance,d_gene,CDR3nt,CDR3aa
TRBV6-5,TRBJ2-2,-,TRBD2,TGTGCCAGCAAGCGACTAGCGGGGAACACCGGGGAGCTGTTTTTT,CASKRLAGNTGELFF
TRBV5-1,TRBJ2-7,once,TRBD1,TGCGCCAGCAGCCCGGGGGACAGGGCGGACGAGCAGTACTTC,CASSPGDRADEQYF
TRBV30,TRBJ2-7,-,-,TGTGCCTGGAGGGGGGGTAAGGGCAGGGACCTACCGAGCTCCTACGAGCAGTACTTC,CAWRGGKGRDLPSSYEQYF
TRBV7-2,TRBJ1-5,-,-,TGTGCCAGCAGCTTGGTACACGAGAGCAATCAGCCCCAGCATTTT,CASSLVHESNQPQHF
TRBV7-9,TRBJ1-4,once,TRBD1,TGTGCCAGCAGCGTAATAGACAGGGACGCTAATGAAAAACTGTTTTTT,CASSVIDRDANEKLFF
TRBV10-2,TRBJ1-5,-,-,TGCGCCAGCAGTGATTCCGGCCGGCCGCAGCCCCAGCATTTT,CASSDSGRPQPQHF
TRBV7-6,TRBJ2-7,-,TRBD1,TGTGCCAGCAGCACCCGACAGGGGGCATCCTACGAGCAGTACTTC,CASSTRQGASYEQYF
TRBV10-1,TRBJ1-4,once,-,TGCGCCAGCAGTGCGGGGGGGCCCCGGGACAATGAAAAACTGTTTTTT,CASSAGGPRDNEKLFF
TRBV27,TRBJ1-1,-,-,TGTGCCAGCAGAGCATCGGGGGGCACTGAAGCTTTCTTT,CASRASGGTEAFF
TRBV11-3,TRBJ2-7,-,-,TGTGCCAGCAGCTTGCGGACAGTCTCCTACGAGCAGTACTTC,CASSLRTVSYEQYF
TRBV5-6,TRBJ2-3,once,-,TGTGCCAGCACCCTAGGAGATACGCAGTATTTT,CASTLGDTQYF
TRBV4-1,TRBJ2-7,-,TRBD1,TGCGCCAGCAGCAACCGGGACAGGGGCTACGAGCAGTACTTC,CASSNRDRGYEQYF
TRBV2,TRBJ2-5,-,-,TGTGCCAGCAGTGAAGCACCTGGGGGAAAGACCCAGTACTTC,CASSEAPGGKTQYF
TRBV9,TRBJ1-2,once,-,TGTGCCAGCAGCACACCCGGGGGTGGAGTTGGCTACACCTTC,CASSTPGGGVGYTF
TRBV9,TRBJ2-3,-,-,TGTGCCAGCAGCGTAGCGTCAACAGATACGCAGTATTTT,CASSVASTDTQYF
TRBV2,TRBJ2-3,once,-,TGTGCCAGCAGACCTACTAGTGTCACGCAGTATTTT,CASRPTSVTQYF
TRBV15,TRBJ2-1,few,-,TGTGCCACCAGCCGACAGGCGGATTACAATGAGCAGTTCTTC,CATSRQADYNEQFF
TRBV28,TRBJ2-7,few,-,TGTGCCAGCAGTTTCTTTATTTACGAGCAGTACTTC,CASSFFIYEQYF
TRBV28,TRBJ1-1,-,-,TGTGCCAGCAGCACAGGTATCACTGAAGCTTTCTTT,CASSTGITEAFF
TRBV19,TRBJ2-3,-,TRBD2,TGTGCCAGTAGTATAGCATTTCGACTAGCGGGAGCCGATACGCAGTATTTT,CASSIAFRLAGADTQYF
TRBV2,TRBJ2-2,-,-,TGTGCCAGCAGTACAGGGCCAACCGGGGAGCTGTTTTTT,CASSTGPTGELFF
TRBV7-6,TRBJ2-7,few,TRBD2,TGTGCCAGCAGCTGGGAGATAGCGGGATCCCCGGGGGCCGAGCAGTACTTC,CASSWEIAGSPGAEQYF
TRBV28,TRBJ2-5,-,-,TGTGCCAGCAGTTTCCGCAGGGGCCAAGAGACCCAGTACTTC,CASSFRRGQETQYF
TRBV5-4,TRBJ2-5,-,TRBD2,TGTGCCAGCAGCTTGCGAACTAGCGTTCAAGAGACCCAGTACTTC,CASSLRTSVQETQYF
TRBV5-4,TRBJ2-5,-,TRBD2,TGTGCCAGCAGCCCGGGCGGGACTAGCGGGAGAGAGACCCAGTACTTC,CASSPGGTSGRETQYF
TRBV27,TRBJ1-2,few,-,TGTGCCAGCAGTTTTGGGGGGGAATATGGCTACACCTTC,CASSFGGEYGYTF
TRBV5-6,TRBJ1-1,-,-,TGTGCCAGCAGCTTGAGGGCAGGATTTGAGCTCTTT,CASSLRAGFELF
TRBV7-8,TRBJ1-2,-,-,TGTGCCAGCAGCTTGTCCCAGGGATTCCCTTACTATGGCTACACCTTC,CASSLSQGFPYYGYTF
TRBV7-3,TRBJ2-5,-,TRBD2,TGTGCCAGCAGCCGGCTCGGCGGGAGGCCAGAGACCCAGTACTTC,CASSRLGGRPETQYF
TRBV9,TRBJ2-2,-,-,TGTGCCAGCAGGGCGCGGTCGAACACCGGGGAGCTGTTTTTT,CASRARSNTGELFF
TRBV5-1,TRBJ2-4,-,TRBD2,TGCGCCAGCAGCTTGGATTCGGGAGGGAAAAACATTCAGTACTTC,CASSLDSGGKNIQYF
TRBV7-8,TRBJ2-2,-,-,TGTGCCAGCAGCCATAGCAACACCGGGGAGCTGTTTTTT,CASSHSNTGELFF